This T cell receptor beta chain was obtained from a study of Graves' ophthalmopathy and Graves' hyperthyroidism. Looking at the study overall: Researchers obtained peripheral blood at initial diagnosis, before any treatment had begun. Findings of the study overall: Blood repertoires reportedly contained most expanded thyroid clonotypes above 0.001 frequency.

The TCR beta CDR3 regions underwent amplification from RNA transcripts. First-round RT-PCR employed HTBI primers, with a second-round multiplex PCR after it. TCRdb redid the calling of the multiplex PCR reads with MiXCR, one entry per CDR3 protein. The sample contains approximately 380,000 distinct CDR3 sequences, around 21% of which appear only once. Clinicians made diagnoses from clinical symptoms, serum thyroxine, TRAb, thyroid ultrasound and orbital computed tomography. This clonotype was seen ten or more times. The antigen remains undetermined. Material: peripheral blood. The receptor was isolated from a woman under 30 with stable Graves' hyperthyroidism.

CDR3 nucleotides: TGTGCCAGTAGTATTCTTCTGACTAGCGTCTCCACCGGGGAGCTGTTTTTT. Protein: CASSILLTSVSTGELFF. The chain combines TRBV19 with TRBJ2-2; 8 bases match TRBD2. V was pared by 3 bases and J by 4 bases, with 10 bases of the junction left unmatched. The CDR3 contains 17 residues. Germline CDR1 LNHDA, CDR2 SQIVND (reference sequence).